This is a list of T cell receptor beta chains from one sample in a study of response to subunit inactivated influenza vaccine. TCRdb ran MiXCR on the RT-PCR reads and lists one entry per CDR3 protein. The profile shows hundreds of thousands of distinct CDR3 sequences, about 11% of them singletons. These data are also associated with another study on T cells expressing NK-cell markers.

The sequencing here drew on PBMCs from blood, taken on the day of vaccination. The receptors shown here come from a man between 45 and 60 years old who received an inactivated influenza vaccine. The CDR3 runs from the conserved cysteine through the conserved F or W. The order of the fields is V gene, J gene, D gene, clone size, CDR3 protein, CDR3 DNA. A D gene is named only where the DNA matches it firmly. Size is stated for part of the rows, as once, few or many counts, or as a class when the clone is expanded.

>TRBV7-7|TRBJ2-5|.|few
CASSRDGVSETQYF
TGTGCTAGCAGCCGCGACGGGGTGTCAGAGACCCAGTACTTC
>TRBV20-1|TRBJ2-2|.|.
CSAREFANTGELFF
TGCAGTGCTAGGGAATTCGCGAACACCGGGGAGCTGTTTTTT
>TRBV7-2|TRBJ1-3|.|.
CASSLALGRSRGNTIYF
TGTGCCAGCAGCTTAGCGCTCGGCAGATCGAGAGGAAACACCATATATTTT
>TRBV27|TRBJ2-4|TRBD2|few
CASSPGTSGKNIQYF
TGTGCCAGCAGCCCCGGGACTAGCGGCAAAAACATTCAGTACTTC
>TRBV30|TRBJ2-1|.|.
CAWRPQSYNEQFF
TGTGCCTGGAGACCCCAGTCCTACAATGAGCAGTTCTTC
>TRBV20-1|TRBJ2-2|.|few
CSARPRVGGELFF
TGCAGTGCTAGACCCAGGGTGGGCGGGGAGCTGTTTTTT
>TRBV7-6|TRBJ1-5|.|.
CASSLQSGFNQPQHF
TGTGCCAGCAGCTTACAATCAGGATTCAATCAGCCCCAGCATTTT
>TRBV9|TRBJ2-3|TRBD2|.
CASSPRTSSDTQYF
TGTGCCAGCAGCCCCAGGACTAGTTCGGATACGCAGTATTTT
>TRBV5-5|TRBJ1-5|.|few
CASSRVGISNQPQHF
TGTGCCAGCAGCCGAGTCGGGATTAGCAATCAGCCCCAGCATTTT
>TRBV7-2|TRBJ2-2|.|many
CASSLTLLGTGELFF
TGTGCCAGCAGCTTAACATTGCTAGGCACCGGGGAGCTGTTTTTT
>TRBV27|TRBJ2-7|.|few
CASRGGVAISSYEQYF
TGTGCCAGCAGAGGAGGTGTTGCGATCAGCTCCTACGAGCAGTACTTC
>TRBV29-1|TRBJ2-1|TRBD2|few
CSAGGLAGGSGSSYNEQFF
TGCAGCGCCGGAGGGCTAGCGGGAGGGAGTGGGAGCTCCTACAATGAGCAGTTCTTC
>TRBV12-3/TRBV12-4|TRBJ2-3|.|.
CASTMTNSDTQYF
TGTGCCAGCACGATGACAAATTCAGATACGCAGTATTTT
>TRBV20-1|TRBJ2-5|.|.
CSARDSVAPGETQYF
TGCAGTGCTAGGGACTCAGTGGCTCCGGGAGAGACCCAGTACTTC
>TRBV12-3/TRBV12-4|TRBJ1-2|.|.
CASSLARRHYGYTF
TGTGCCAGCAGTTTAGCAAGGAGACACTATGGCTACACCTTC
>TRBV5-1|TRBJ2-2|.|few
CASSLERIDRIPVGELFF
TGCGCCAGCAGCTTGGAACGGATTGATAGAATTCCTGTCGGGGAGCTGTTTTTT
>TRBV28|TRBJ2-3|.|.
CASRPDRQNGQDTQYF
TGTGCCAGCCGGCCGGATCGGCAGAATGGACAAGATACGCAGTATTTT
>TRBV12-3/TRBV12-4|TRBJ1-2|.|.
CASSWGIANYGYTF
TGTGCCAGCAGTTGGGGGATAGCTAACTATGGCTACACCTTC
>TRBV5-1|TRBJ2-1|TRBD1|.
CASSWDRGGWADEQFF
TGCGCCAGCAGCTGGGACAGGGGAGGTTGGGCTGATGAGCAGTTCTTC
>TRBV24-1|TRBJ2-3|TRBD2|many
CATGLASDTQYF
TGTGCCACCGGACTAGCCTCAGATACGCAGTATTTT
>TRBV5-6|TRBJ1-4|.|many
CASTRTFTGINEKLFF
TGTGCCAGCACCCGGACGTTCACGGGGATTAATGAAAAACTGTTTTTT
>TRBV10-2|TRBJ1-1|.|.
CASSGQRPEAFF
TGCGCCAGCTCGGGGCAGAGGCCTGAAGCTTTCTTT
>TRBV7-9|TRBJ2-1|TRBD2|few
CASSLFSSGSTDEQFF
TGTGCCAGCAGCTTATTCTCTAGCGGGAGTACCGATGAGCAGTTCTTC
>TRBV30|TRBJ1-1|.|.
CAWGPPVGTTNTEAFF
TGTGCCTGGGGGCCCCCTGTAGGGACTACCAACACTGAAGCTTTCTTT
>TRBV20-1|TRBJ1-5|.|few
CSARGGTLPQHF
TGCAGTGCTAGAGGGGGTACCTTGCCCCAGCATTTT
>TRBV20-1|TRBJ1-5|.|many
CSAGGGGLQPQHF
TGCAGTGCCGGCGGGGGCGGGTTACAGCCCCAGCATTTT
>TRBV20-1|TRBJ1-6|.|.
CSASGGVHDSPLHF
TGCAGTGCGTCGGGGGGTGTTCACGATTCACCCCTCCACTTT
>TRBV30|TRBJ1-4|.|few
CAWRPGEKLFF
TGTGCCTGGCGACCGGGTGAAAAACTGTTTTTT
>TRBV20-1|TRBJ2-3|TRBD1|few
CSARAETQGAVAKADTQYF
TGCAGTGCTCGAGCTGAAACACAGGGGGCAGTTGCTAAGGCAGATACGCAGTATTTT
>TRBV29-1|TRBJ2-3|.|few
CSVDIAYTDTQYF
TGCAGCGTTGATATAGCCTACACAGATACGCAGTATTTT
>TRBV7-2|TRBJ2-2|TRBD1|.
CASSSGTGRGTGELFF
TGTGCCAGCAGCTCAGGGACAGGGCGGGGGACCGGGGAGCTGTTTTTT
>TRBV12-3/TRBV12-4|TRBJ2-7|.|.
CASSFAPGGEQYF
TGTGCCAGCAGTTTCGCGCCTGGGGGCGAGCAGTACTTC